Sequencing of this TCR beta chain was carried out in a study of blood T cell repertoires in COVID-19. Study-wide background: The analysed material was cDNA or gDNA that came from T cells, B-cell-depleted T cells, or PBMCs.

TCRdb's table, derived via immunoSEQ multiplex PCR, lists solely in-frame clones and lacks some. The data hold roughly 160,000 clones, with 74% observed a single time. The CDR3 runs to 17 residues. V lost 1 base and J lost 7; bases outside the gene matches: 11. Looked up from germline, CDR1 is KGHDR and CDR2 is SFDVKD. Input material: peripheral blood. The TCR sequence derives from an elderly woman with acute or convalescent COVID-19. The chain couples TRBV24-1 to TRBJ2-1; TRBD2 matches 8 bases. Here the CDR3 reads CATSDFPGAGEGNEQFF. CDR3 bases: TGTGCCACCAGTGATTTCCCGGGAGCGGGAGAGGGTAATGAGCAGTTCTTC.